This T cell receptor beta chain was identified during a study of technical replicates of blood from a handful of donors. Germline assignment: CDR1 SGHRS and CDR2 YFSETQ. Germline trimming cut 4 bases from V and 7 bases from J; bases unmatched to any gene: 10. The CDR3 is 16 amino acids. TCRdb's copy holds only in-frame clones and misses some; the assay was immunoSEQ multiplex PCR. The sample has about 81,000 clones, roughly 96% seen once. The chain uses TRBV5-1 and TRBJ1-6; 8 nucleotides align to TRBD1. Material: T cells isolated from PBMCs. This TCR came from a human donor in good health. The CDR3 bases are TGCGCCAGCAGCCTGGATGGACAGGGTTCCAATTCACCCCTCCACTTT. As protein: CASSLDGQGSNSPLHF.